Listed below are T cell receptor beta chains from one sample, sequenced in a study of preoperative IRX-2 immunotherapy in early breast cancer. Here immunoSEQ multiplex PCR was the method, and the copy in TCRdb shows in-frame clones only, minus some. The sample lists roughly 62,000 clones; approximately 94% were seen once. This specimen was acquired from a patient treated with IRX-2 immunotherapy. All receptors derive from a human donor with breast cancer. CDR3s include the opening cysteine and the closing phenylalanine or tryptophan. Fields, in order: J gene, V gene, CDR3 protein.

J: TRBJ2-7
V: TRBV15
CDR3: CATSRDRRYEQYF

J: TRBJ2-3
V: TRBV5-6
CDR3: CASSLGLGLSGTDTQYF

J: TRBJ2-3
V: TRBV7-2
CDR3: CASSFGRGGTDTQYF

J: TRBJ2-2
V: TRBV5-1
CDR3: CASSRRVGDTGELFF

J: TRBJ2-7
V: TRBV11-2
CDR3: CASRLAGGVYEQYF

J: TRBJ2-6
V: TRBV5-1
CDR3: CASSFLGSGANVLTF

J: TRBJ2-2
V: TRBV2
CDR3: CASSLTSGTVGELFF

J: TRBJ2-1
V: TRBV6-5
CDR3: CASSYSHGGDAEQFF

J: TRBJ2-7
V: TRBV7-9
CDR3: CASSLTETYEQYF

J: TRBJ1-4
V: TRBV28
CDR3: CASSLWVGKLFF

J: TRBJ2-5
V: TRBV7-6
CDR3: CASSRLAGEGWETQYF

J: TRBJ2-1
V: TRBV18
CDR3: CASSPFGLRDNEQFF

J: TRBJ2-7
V: TRBV7-9
CDR3: CASSLVGQGFRYEQYF

J: TRBJ2-7
V: TRBV28
CDR3: CASSSSNEQYF

J: TRBJ2-7
V: TRBV27
CDR3: CASSDPGTRVYEQYF

J: TRBJ2-5
V: TRBV28
CDR3: CASSFQRTLGTQYF

J: TRBJ2-3
V: TRBV19
CDR3: CASSIGDRYTDTQYF

J: TRBJ2-3
V: TRBV28
CDR3: CASSFPLLTSGRAVRTDTQYF

J: TRBJ1-3
V: TRBV5-1
CDR3: CASSLEKSSGNTIYF

J: TRBJ2-5
V: TRBV5-8
CDR3: CASSPRGRGQETQYF

J: TRBJ1-4
V: TRBV7-9
CDR3: CASARTPEGKLFF

J: TRBJ2-1
V: TRBV14
CDR3: CASSLRSGGSYNEQFF

J: TRBJ1-6
V: TRBV18
CDR3: CASSLLTGASAPLHF

J: TRBJ1-3
V: TRBV28
CDR3: CASSRRTGGSGNTIYF

J: TRBJ2-1
V: TRBV5-1
CDR3: CASSPSMDRARQFF

J: TRBJ1-2
V: TRBV7-2
CDR3: CASSLTGTYGYTF

J: TRBJ2-3
V: TRBV9
CDR3: CASSVDGGGNTDTQYF

J: TRBJ1-1
V: TRBV28
CDR3: CASSWDTNTEAFF

J: TRBJ1-6
V: TRBV11-2
CDR3: CASRRGPRGGFSYNSPLHF

J: TRBJ2-5
V: TRBV14
CDR3: CASSQVRAVETQYF

J: TRBJ2-1
V: TRBV15
CDR3: CATSTDSGGAGNEQFF

J: TRBJ2-2
V: TRBV6-1
CDR3: CASSQVRTGELFF

J: TRBJ2-7
V: TRBV4-3
CDR3: CASSLEKRISVDGQYF

J: TRBJ1-2
V: TRBV18
CDR3: CASSPARDSYGYTF

J: TRBJ1-1
V: TRBV9
CDR3: CASSPRGEARGNTEAFF

J: TRBJ2-7
V: TRBV11-2
CDR3: CASSLVYGTGREQYF

J: TRBJ1-2
V: TRBV5-1
CDR3: CASSPTGNGYTF

J: TRBJ1-4
V: TRBV19
CDR3: CASRTTRTHEKLFF

J: TRBJ2-5
V: TRBV30
CDR3: CAWSVRLWYQETQYF

J: TRBJ2-7
V: TRBV18
CDR3: CASSTRASGTYEQYF

J: TRBJ1-2
V: TRBV7-8
CDR3: CASSLRIGGYGYTF

J: TRBJ2-5
V: TRBV4-2
CDR3: CASSQAQGEETQYF

J: TRBJ1-5
V: TRBV6-1
CDR3: CASSEGGSWQPQHF

J: TRBJ1-4
V: TRBV12-1
CDR3: CASSDARPPGQGLIPTNEKLFF

J: TRBJ2-7
V: TRBV27
CDR3: CASSPQGARGPYEQYF

J: TRBJ1-1
V: TRBV2
CDR3: CASSEPPPGNTEAFF

J: TRBJ1-2
V: TRBV28
CDR3: CASSLLGTTYGYTF

J: TRBJ1-2
V: TRBV6-6
CDR3: CASRGQHYGYTF

J: TRBJ2-5
V: TRBV5-5
CDR3: CASSPGTTMRGVQETQYF

J: TRBJ2-5
V: TRBV18
CDR3: CASSLWTGLQETQYF

J: TRBJ1-2
V: TRBV7-8
CDR3: CASSSPNRGYYGYTF

J: TRBJ1-1
V: TRBV11-2
CDR3: CASSLIGGTTEAFF

J: TRBJ2-1
V: TRBV2
CDR3: CVQSSYNEQFF

J: TRBJ2-5
V: TRBV29-1
CDR3: CSADYQETQYF